The rows below give T cell receptor beta chains drawn from one sample of a study of blood T cell repertoires in COVID-19. Generated by immunoSEQ multiplex PCR, the TCRdb table keeps only in-frame clones and is missing some. The repertoire includes approximately 170,000 clones, less than 90% of them detected once, and about 14% sits in the top ten. The specimen sequenced was peripheral blood. These receptor sequences come from a woman aged 70 to 79 with COVID-19, enrolled during active disease. Each CDR3 is given with its conserved first and last residue. The order of the fields is V gene, J gene, D gene, clone size, CDR3 protein, CDR3 DNA. A D gene is named only where the DNA matches it firmly. Size is omitted from some rows. Given values are once, few, many or a class for expanded clones.

v_gene: TRBV5-6
j_gene: TRBJ2-6
d_gene: NA
abundance: NA
CDR3aa: CASSPAVAGANVLTF
CDR3nt: TGTGCCAGCAGCCCGGCGGTGGCCGGGGCCAACGTCCTGACTTTC

v_gene: TRBV4-2
j_gene: TRBJ1-3
d_gene: NA
abundance: NA
CDR3aa: CASRHSGGPGNTIYF
CDR3nt: TGTGCCAGCAGACACTCCGGGGGACCTGGAAACACCATATATTTT

v_gene: TRBV7-6
j_gene: TRBJ1-4
d_gene: TRBD1
abundance: NA
CDR3aa: CASSLGQGASSTNEKLFF
CDR3nt: TGTGCCAGCAGCTTGGGGCAGGGGGCTTCCTCGACTAATGAAAAACTGTTTTTT

v_gene: TRBV6-5
j_gene: TRBJ2-5
d_gene: NA
abundance: NA
CDR3aa: CASSPGETQYF
CDR3nt: TGTGCCAGCAGTCCCGGAGAGACCCAGTACTTC

v_gene: TRBV5-6
j_gene: TRBJ2-2
d_gene: TRBD2
abundance: once
CDR3aa: CASSSAGVIRELFF
CDR3nt: TGTGCCAGCAGCTCCGCGGGAGTAATAAGGGAGCTGTTTTTT

v_gene: TRBV5-1
j_gene: TRBJ1-1
d_gene: NA
abundance: NA
CDR3aa: CASGDPPGAEAFF
CDR3nt: TGCGCCAGCGGGGACCCTCCAGGGGCTGAAGCTTTCTTT

v_gene: TRBV5-6
j_gene: TRBJ1-3
d_gene: NA
abundance: NA
CDR3aa: CASSLAPGSGNTIYF
CDR3nt: TGTGCCAGCAGCTTGGCACCGGGCTCTGGAAACACCATATATTTT

v_gene: TRBV4-2
j_gene: TRBJ1-6
d_gene: TRBD1
abundance: NA
CDR3aa: CASSQAGDRGNSPLHF
CDR3nt: TGTGCCAGCAGCCAAGCGGGGGACAGGGGTAATTCACCCCTCCACTTT

v_gene: TRBV10-3
j_gene: TRBJ2-3
d_gene: NA
abundance: NA
CDR3aa: CAISESRGLGRDTQYF
CDR3nt: TGTGCCATCAGTGAGTCGAGGGGGTTGGGACGAGATACGCAGTATTTT

v_gene: TRBV7-9
j_gene: TRBJ1-1
d_gene: TRBD1
abundance: NA
CDR3aa: CASSSDRGQGREAFF
CDR3nt: TGTGCCAGCAGCTCCGACAGGGGCCAAGGACGTGAAGCTTTCTTT

v_gene: TRBV3-1/TRBV3-2
j_gene: TRBJ2-1
d_gene: TRBD2
abundance: many
CDR3aa: CASRTSGNWDEQFF
CDR3nt: TGTGCCTCCCGGACTAGCGGGAACTGGGATGAGCAGTTCTTC

v_gene: TRBV28
j_gene: TRBJ2-4
d_gene: NA
abundance: once
CDR3aa: CASEKPLAKNIQYF
CDR3nt: TGTGCCAGCGAAAAGCCCCTAGCCAAAAACATTCAGTACTTC

v_gene: TRBV28
j_gene: TRBJ1-1
d_gene: NA
abundance: NA
CDR3aa: CASSLRQMRTEAFF
CDR3nt: TGTGCCAGCAGTCTCCGACAGATGAGGACTGAAGCTTTCTTT

v_gene: TRBV3-1/TRBV3-2
j_gene: TRBJ2-1
d_gene: NA
abundance: NA
CDR3aa: CASSQGWRGTEQFF
CDR3nt: TGTGCCAGCAGCCAAGGATGGCGGGGCACTGAGCAGTTCTTC

v_gene: TRBV21-1
j_gene: TRBJ2-7
d_gene: NA
abundance: NA
CDR3aa: CASSKAALAGAYEQYF
CDR3nt: TGTGCCAGCAGCAAAGCAGCACTAGCGGGGGCCTACGAGCAGTACTTC

v_gene: TRBV28
j_gene: TRBJ1-1
d_gene: NA
abundance: NA
CDR3aa: CVSSFRIGEGDTEAFF
CDR3nt: TGTGTCAGCAGTTTCCGAATTGGTGAGGGGGACACTGAAGCTTTCTTT

v_gene: TRBV28
j_gene: TRBJ1-1
d_gene: NA
abundance: NA
CDR3aa: CASSQRQLNTEAFF
CDR3nt: TGTGCCAGCAGCCAAAGACAGTTGAACACTGAAGCTTTCTTT

v_gene: TRBV11-2
j_gene: TRBJ2-3
d_gene: NA
abundance: NA
CDR3aa: CASSKRGKDTQYF
CDR3nt: TGTGCCAGCAGCAAAAGGGGCAAAGATACGCAGTATTTT

v_gene: TRBV29-1
j_gene: TRBJ1-4
d_gene: NA
abundance: NA
CDR3aa: CSVQDTTNEKLFF
CDR3nt: TGCAGCGTACAGGACACAACTAATGAAAAACTGTTTTTT

v_gene: TRBV4-1
j_gene: TRBJ2-2
d_gene: NA
abundance: NA
CDR3aa: CASSPPPQNTGELFF
CDR3nt: TGCGCCAGCAGCCCACCCCCACAGAACACCGGGGAGCTGTTTTTT

v_gene: TRBV7-9
j_gene: TRBJ2-7
d_gene: NA
abundance: NA
CDR3aa: CASSLVVGPWAHEQYF
CDR3nt: TGTGCCAGCAGCTTAGTTGTCGGCCCCTGGGCCCACGAGCAGTACTTC

v_gene: TRBV6-6
j_gene: TRBJ2-5
d_gene: NA
abundance: NA
CDR3aa: CASSYFPGWQETQYF
CDR3nt: TGTGCCAGCAGTTACTTTCCGGGTTGGCAAGAGACCCAGTACTTC

v_gene: TRBV4-1
j_gene: TRBJ2-1
d_gene: TRBD2
abundance: once
CDR3aa: CASTITLAGSYNEQFF
CDR3nt: TGCGCCAGCACTATTACTTTAGCGGGCTCCTACAATGAGCAGTTCTTC

v_gene: TRBV6-2/TRBV6-3
j_gene: TRBJ2-3
d_gene: TRBD2
abundance: NA
CDR3aa: CASSSGGALDTQYF
CDR3nt: TGTGCCAGCAGTTCCGGGGGGGCCTTAGATACGCAGTATTTT

v_gene: TRBV2
j_gene: TRBJ2-2
d_gene: NA
abundance: NA
CDR3aa: CASSETSANTGELFF
CDR3nt: TGTGCCAGCAGTGAGACATCCGCGAACACCGGGGAGCTGTTTTTT

v_gene: TRBV2
j_gene: TRBJ1-5
d_gene: NA
abundance: NA
CDR3aa: CASHSSNQPQHF
CDR3nt: TGTGCCAGCCATTCTAGTAATCAGCCCCAGCATTTT

v_gene: TRBV30
j_gene: TRBJ2-5
d_gene: TRBD2
abundance: once
CDR3aa: CAWTLAGQETQYF
CDR3nt: TGTGCCTGGACGCTAGCGGGACAAGAGACCCAGTACTTC

v_gene: TRBV28
j_gene: TRBJ2-1
d_gene: TRBD1
abundance: NA
CDR3aa: CASSFAAGGKDEQFF
CDR3nt: TGTGCCAGCAGTTTTGCGGCAGGGGGTAAAGATGAGCAGTTCTTC

v_gene: TRBV6-5
j_gene: TRBJ2-3
d_gene: NA
abundance: NA
CDR3aa: CASTNTDTQYF
CDR3nt: TGTGCCAGCACCAACACAGATACGCAGTATTTT

v_gene: TRBV7-2
j_gene: TRBJ1-2
d_gene: TRBD1
abundance: NA
CDR3aa: CASSLGQGTSYGYTF
CDR3nt: TGTGCCAGCAGCTTAGGACAGGGGACTTCCTATGGCTACACCTTC

v_gene: TRBV11-2
j_gene: TRBJ1-4
d_gene: TRBD1
abundance: NA
CDR3aa: CASSPRTGNNEKLFF
CDR3nt: TGTGCCAGCAGCCCACGGACAGGAAATAATGAAAAACTGTTTTTT

v_gene: TRBV7-2
j_gene: TRBJ2-3
d_gene: NA
abundance: NA
CDR3aa: CASSLTSRSTDTQYF
CDR3nt: TGTGCCAGCAGCCTGACTAGTAGAAGCACAGATACGCAGTATTTT

v_gene: TRBV9
j_gene: TRBJ2-5
d_gene: TRBD1
abundance: NA
CDR3aa: CASSLGKQGAWETQYF
CDR3nt: TGTGCCAGCAGCCTGGGAAAACAGGGGGCTTGGGAGACCCAGTACTTC

v_gene: TRBV7-3
j_gene: TRBJ2-3
d_gene: TRBD2
abundance: NA
CDR3aa: CASSSESRGGQDADTQYF
CDR3nt: TGTGCCAGCAGCTCGGAGTCCCGGGGGGGCCAGGACGCAGATACGCAGTATTTT

v_gene: TRBV6-5
j_gene: TRBJ2-7
d_gene: NA
abundance: NA
CDR3aa: CATQDRRHEQYF
CDR3nt: TGTGCCACTCAAGACAGGAGACACGAGCAGTACTTC

v_gene: TRBV6-5
j_gene: TRBJ2-2
d_gene: TRBD2
abundance: NA
CDR3aa: CASSYRVAGGTGELFF
CDR3nt: TGTGCCAGCAGTTACCGCGTAGCGGGGGGGACCGGGGAGCTGTTTTTT

v_gene: TRBV6-5
j_gene: TRBJ2-2
d_gene: NA
abundance: NA
CDR3aa: CASSTSTGELFF
CDR3nt: TGTGCCAGCAGTACATCCACCGGGGAGCTGTTTTTT

v_gene: TRBV6-5
j_gene: TRBJ1-1
d_gene: TRBD1
abundance: NA
CDR3aa: CASISGQGGYTEAFF
CDR3nt: TGTGCCAGCATAAGTGGGCAGGGGGGATACACTGAAGCTTTCTTT

v_gene: TRBV5-1
j_gene: TRBJ2-1
d_gene: TRBD2
abundance: NA
CDR3aa: CASSLATSGLMNEQFF
CDR3nt: TGCGCCAGCAGCTTGGCAACTAGCGGTTTGATGAATGAGCAGTTCTTC

v_gene: TRBV30
j_gene: TRBJ1-5
d_gene: NA
abundance: NA
CDR3aa: CAWSPDSNQPQHF
CDR3nt: TGTGCCTGGAGCCCTGACAGTAATCAGCCCCAGCATTTT